Each of the 26 T cell receptor beta chains below was sequenced from the same sample in a study of blood T cell repertoires in COVID-19. TCRdb's table, derived via immunoSEQ multiplex PCR, lists solely in-frame clones and lacks some. The sample lists tens of thousands of clones, around 90% occurring once. Sequenced sample: peripheral blood. The receptors derive from a man in his fifties with acute or convalescent COVID-19.

The J gene is TRBJ1-4, the V gene TRBV5-4; the D is unclear. The CDR3 length is 13 residues. The V and J ends lost 3 bases and 8 bases respectively, with 11 bases between them. Germline V gives CDR1 SGHNT, CDR2 YYREEE (reference sequence). The CDR3 region is CASSSGSREKLFF. The DNA of the CDR3 is TGTGCCAGCAGCTCCGGGTCCCGGGAAAAACTGTTTTTT.

V gene TRBV25-1 combines with J gene TRBJ2-1, with 11 positions matching TRBD2. CDR1 is MGHDK and CDR2 is SYGVNS in the germline V gene. CDR3 length equals 15 residues. V lost 2 bases, J lost 4 bases, and 1 base stayed unmatched. The CDR3: CASSEGLAGYNEQFF. CDR3 in DNA: TGTGCCAGCAGTGAAGGACTAGCGGGTTACAATGAGCAGTTCTTC.

In its sample, this clone was seen once. The genes are TRBV30 and TRBJ2-2, with 9 bases matching TRBD1. The V and J ends lost 0 bases and 6 bases, in that order; junction bases with no gene match: 5. Germline V lookup: CDR1 GTSNPN, CDR2 SVGIG (reference sequence). The CDR3 loop spans 15 amino acids. This chain's CDR3 is CAWSVGTGIAGELFF. The CDR3, as DNA: TGTGCCTGGAGTGTAGGGACAGGGATCGCCGGGGAGCTGTTTTTT.

The V call is TRBV6-1, the J call TRBJ1-1, with a tentative D call TRBD1 (6 bases). There are 13 residues in the CDR3. In germline, CDR1 is MNHNS, CDR2 SASEGT. Trimming stripped 5 bases from V and 1 base from J, with 8 bases between. CDR3 sequence: CASSLQGNTEAFF. For the CDR3, the DNA is TGTGCCAGCAGTTTACAGGGGAACACTGAAGCTTTCTTT.

This clone occurred once. V gene TRBV19 combines with J gene TRBJ2-2, with D possibly TRBD2 on 6 matching bases. This CDR3 comprises 14 residues. Trimming pared 9 bases from V and 3 bases from J, leaving 14 bases between. The germline V gene has CDR1 LNHDA and CDR2 SQIVND (reference sequence). The CDR3 DNA follows: TGTGCCAGCAGGGACTTAGGGTACACCGGGGAGCTGTTTTTT. It encodes CASRDLGYTGELFF. Full variable domain (outside the CDR3, taken from reference TRBV19 and TRBJ2-2): DGGITQSPKYLFRKEGQNVTLSCEQNLNHDAMYWYRQDPGQGLRLIYYSQIVNDFQKGDIAEGYSVSREKKESFPLTVTSAQKNPTAFYLCASRDLGYTGELFFGEGSRLTVL.

The chain couples TRBV4-1 to TRBJ2-3, with 7 bases identical to TRBD2. The J segment lost 1 base and the V segment lost 1 base, leaving 11 bases of the junction unmatched. The CDR3 length is 18 residues. In germline, CDR1 is MGHRA, CDR2 YSYEKL. The CDR3 DNA reads TGCGCCAGCAGCCAAGCCCAGTACACCGCGGGGGGCACAGATACGCAGTATTTT. Translating it yields CASSQAQYTAGGTDTQYF.

This clone has just one count. In the same sample, other DNA sequences code for this CDR3. The chain recombines TRBV28 with TRBJ1-2, with 8 positions matching TRBD1. Germline CDR1 and CDR2: MDHEN and SYDVKM. The CDR3 extends over 13 amino acids. Trimming took 4 bases from V and 8 from J; bases not matched to a gene: 6. The CDR3 loop is CASSSGTGDGYTF. The CDR3 nucleotides are TGTGCCAGCAGTTCCGGGACAGGAGACGGCTACACCTTC.

This sequence joins TRBV15 and TRBJ2-7, with a possible D match to TRBD2 (7 bases). This CDR3 spans 15 amino acids. Trimming took off 0 bases at V and 6 bases at J, with 15 bases between the two ends. Germline CDR1 and CDR2: LNHNV and YYDKDF (reference sequence). The CDR3 reads CATSRDQRGGREQYF. CDR3 coding DNA: TGTGCCACCAGCAGAGATCAAAGGGGGGGACGCGAGCAGTACTTC.

The V call is TRBV4-1, the J call TRBJ2-1; a possible D gene is TRBD1 (5 bases). The CDR3 loop spans 16 amino acids. Deletions cut 0 bases from V and 2 bases from J, with 11 bases between. The germline CDR1 and CDR2 sequences are MGHRA and YSYEKL. The DNA for the CDR3 is TGCGCCAGCAGCCAAGAAGGCAGGGAAGCCTACAATGAGCAGTTCTTC. It is translated as CASSQEGREAYNEQFF.

In this sample, this clone turned up once. CDR3 DNA sequence: TGTGCCAGCAGCAAAGGGACTTATCTTAGCACAGATACGCAGTATTTT. Its translation is CASSKGTYLSTDTQYF. J is TRBJ2-3 and V is TRBV7-2, with D perhaps TRBD2 (6 bases). There are 16 residues in the CDR3. V dropped 5 bases and J dropped 0 bases, with 15 bases sitting between them. Germline CDR1 and CDR2: SGHTA and FQGNSA.

The J gene is TRBJ1-6, the V gene TRBV30; D possibly corresponds to TRBD1 (6 bases). Germline V lookup: CDR1 GTSNPN, CDR2 SVGIG (reference sequence). Trimming removed 2 bases from V and 7 bases from J, with 12 bases in between. The CDR3 is 14 amino acids. CDR3 bases: TGTGCCTGGAGTACAGGGACCGTCAATTCACCCCTCCACTTT. Translation gives CAWSTGTVNSPLHF.

The chain links TRBV9 to TRBJ2-7; D is perhaps TRBD1 (5 bases). This CDR3 is built from 13 residues. The germline V gene has CDR1 SGDLS and CDR2 YYNGEE. The V and J ends lost 4 bases and 3 bases respectively, with 11 bases between them. CDR3 nucleotides: TGTGCCAGCAGCCGAGAAGGGGTCTACGAGCAGTACGTC. Protein: CASSREGVYEQYV.

J is TRBJ2-3 and V is TRBV5-1, with 8 bases lining up with TRBD2. Germline V CDR1 and CDR2: SGHRS, YFSETQ. This CDR3 has 15 residues. The V segment lost 0 bases and the J segment 4 bases; nucleotides outside the gene matches: 4. The DNA for the CDR3 is TGCGCCAGCAGCTTGGGGCGGGGGGTCGCAGATACGCAGTATTTT. It codes for CASSLGRGVADTQYF.

The chain employs TRBV5-1 and TRBJ1-2; D perhaps matches TRBD1 (6 bases). The CDR3 is 16 residues long. The V end was cut by 3 bases, the J end by 0 bases, with 15 bases between. Germline V gives CDR1 SGHRS, CDR2 YFSETQ. The CDR3 nucleotides read TGCGCCAGCAGCTATTACACAGGGAGTGCTAACTATGGCTACACCTTC. It yields the protein CASSYYTGSANYGYTF.

CDR3 protein: CASSVRAGGNAQVAQYF. CDR3 in DNA: TGTGCCAGCAGCGTAAGAGCGGGGGGCAATGCCCAAGTGGCCCAGTACTTC. The V call is TRBV9, the J call TRBJ2-5; 9 bases are a match to TRBD2. The CDR3 covers 17 residues. V was pared by 1 base and J by 9 bases, with 16 bases of the junction left unmatched. The V gene's germline CDR1 is SGDLS and CDR2 YYNGEE.

This rearrangement joins TRBV2 to TRBJ1-2, with 7 bases aligning to TRBD1. The ends lost 0 bases at V and 7 bases at J; junction bases unmatched: 8. There are 15 residues in the CDR3. Germline V gene lookup returns CDR1 SNHLY and CDR2 FYNNEI. DNA of the CDR3: TGTGCCAGCAGTGAAGCGCGGGAGGGGGCCAGTGGCTACACCTTC. This sequence encodes CASSEAREGASGYTF.

V is TRBV30 and J is TRBJ1-5; the match to TRBD1 covers 7 bases. CDR1 GTSNPN and CDR2 SVGIG come from the germline V gene (reference sequence). With V trimmed by 2 bases and J by 6 bases, 7 bases remained unmatched. The CDR3 has 14 residues. CDR3 region: CAWSKKAGGQPQHF. In DNA form, the CDR3 reads TGTGCCTGGAGTAAGAAGGCAGGGGGTCAGCCCCAGCATTTT.

This rearrangement joins TRBV9 to TRBJ1-1, with TRBD1 as a possible D gene (6 bases). V lost 3 bases to trimming and J lost 4 bases, with 19 bases between them. The CDR3 loop spans 16 amino acids. Germline loops: CDR1 SGDLS, CDR2 YYNGEE. CDR3 in DNA: TGTGCCAGCAGCGGAGGGGTGTGGGGGCGAGGCACTGAAGCTTTCTTT. This translates into CASSGGVWGRGTEAFF.

The rearrangement joins TRBV6-1 to TRBJ1-5, with a weak D call TRBD1 (6 bases). The germline V gene has CDR1 MNHNS and CDR2 SASEGT. Trimming took 2 bases from V and 2 from J, leaving 13 bases between them. The CDR3 covers 16 residues. The CDR3 sequence is CASSEQRGGGNQPQHF. CDR3 DNA sequence: TGTGCCAGCAGTGAACAGAGGGGGGGAGGCAATCAGCCCCAGCATTTT.

This rearrangement joins TRBV10-3 to TRBJ1-6; 7 nucleotides align to TRBD1. From germline, CDR1 is ENHRY and CDR2 SYGVKD. The CDR3 is made up of 16 amino acids. V dropped 7 bases and J dropped 0; count of bases not matched to a gene: 6. Written as DNA, the CDR3 is TGTGCCATCAAAGGGACAGAGAGCTCCTATAATTCACCCCTCCACTTT. This codes for CAIKGTESSYNSPLHF.

The J gene is TRBJ2-2, the V gene TRBV7-9; D possibly corresponds to TRBD1 (5 bases). Germline V CDR1 and CDR2: SEHNR, FQNEAQ (reference sequence). Trimming removed 0 bases from V and 7 bases from J, with 12 bases in between. The CDR3 spans 15 residues. This CDR3 reads CASSLAAGNFGELFF. The CDR3 region has the DNA TGTGCCAGCAGCTTAGCTGCAGGGAATTTCGGGGAGCTGTTTTTT.

This rearrangement joins TRBV2 to TRBJ2-1, with 13 bases that match TRBD2. The germline V gene has CDR1 SNHLY and CDR2 FYNNEI. CDR3 length: 17 amino acids. J gave up 6 bases and V 6 bases, and 11 bases lay outside the gene matches. CDR3 sequence reads: CASSQTSGRAGFNEQFF. DNA for the CDR3: TGTGCCAGCAGCCAAACTAGCGGGAGGGCCGGGTTCAATGAGCAGTTCTTC.

This clone has only a few counts. This chain connects TRBV7-2 to TRBJ2-2; D gene unclear. The ends were cut back, 5 bases at V and 6 bases at J, with 16 bases in the middle. CDR1 and CDR2 (germline): SGHTA, FQGNSA. This CDR3 contains 15 residues. This CDR3 reads CASSPRLGEAGELFF. CDR3 in DNA: TGTGCCAGCAGCCCTAGGCTCGGAGAAGCCGGGGAGCTGTTTTTT.

This clone was seen only once. The chain uses TRBV2 and TRBJ1-6, with TRBD1 as a possible D gene (5 bases). Between the trimmed V and J ends, which lost 2 bases and 2 bases, there was a span of 10 bases. CDR3 size: 16 residues. CDR1 and CDR2 from the germline V gene are SNHLY and FYNNEI. In DNA, the CDR3 is TGTGCCAGCAGTGAAAGGGGTAGCCCCTATAATTCACCCCTCCACTTT. This codes for CASSERGSPYNSPLHF.

The chain has TRBV6-5 and TRBJ1-1; 7 bases line up with TRBD1. Trimming at V came to 6 bases and at J to 11 bases, leaving 9 bases not matched to a gene. The CDR3 is 12 amino acids. Germline V CDR1 and CDR2: MNHEY, SVGAGI. The CDR3 DNA follows: TGTGCCAGCAGGTTGACAGGGTCGGACGCTTTCTTT. It is translated as CASRLTGSDAFF.

This clone was recorded a few times. V usage is TRBV6-5 and J usage is TRBJ1-1; 9 bases line up with TRBD1. Germline V gene lookup returns CDR1 MNHEY and CDR2 SVGAGI. The length of the CDR3 is 15 residues. V was clipped by 5 bases and J by 1 base; unmatched bases: 5. The CDR3 spells CASSRGTGQNTEAFF. The CDR3 nucleotides read TGTGCCAGCAGTCGTGGGACAGGGCAGAACACTGAAGCTTTCTTT.